What follows are 5 T cell receptor beta chains derived from one specimen sequenced in a study of cytomegalovirus exposure and HLA in healthy donors. This PCR relied on a set of 60 Vbeta primers and 13 Jbeta primers. Clones were read by immunoSEQ multiplex PCR, and TCRdb kept only the in-frame ones, dropping some. The sample has about 210,000 clones, approximately 80% seen once; the top ten hold roughly 14%. The sample was PBMCs. These receptors were collected from a woman in her twenties or thirties in good health and CMV-seropositive.

In its sample, this clone was seen a few times. V is TRBV18 and J is TRBJ1-3; 8 nucleotides match TRBD1. Germline V gene data show CDR1 as KGHSH and CDR2 as LQKENI. V lost 4 bases to trimming and J lost 1 base; unmatched junction nucleotides: 3. The CDR3 length is 15 residues. The CDR3 DNA follows: TGTGCCAGCTCACGCGACAGGGGTTCTGGAAACACCATATATTTT. It codes for CASSRDRGSGNTIYF.

The chain uses TRBV19 and TRBJ1-1; TRBD1 matches at 10 bases. CDR3 length equals 12 residues. The ends lost 6 bases at V and 8 bases at J; junction bases unmatched: 3. Germline-derived CDR1 and CDR2 are LNHDA and SQIVND (reference sequence). The CDR3 region is CASRDRGLEAFF. The CDR3 nucleotides are TGTGCCAGTAGGGACAGGGGGTTAGAAGCTTTCTTT.

The V call is TRBV11-2, the J call TRBJ2-5; weak D call: TRBD2 (6 bases). V lost 3 bases and J 1 base, leaving 12 bases between the germline ends. In germline, CDR1 is SGHAT, CDR2 FQNNGV. The CDR3 sequence is 15 residues long. The CDR3 reads CASSFGGGTQETQYF. Here the CDR3 DNA reads TGTGCCAGCAGCTTTGGGGGAGGAACCCAAGAGACCCAGTACTTC.

This rearrangement joins TRBV7-2 to TRBJ2-3; the D is unclear. Trimming removed 0 bases from V and 7 bases from J, with 11 bases in between. Germline CDR1 SGHTA, CDR2 FQGNSA. There are 14 residues in the CDR3. The DNA of the CDR3 is TGTGCCAGCAGCTTAGCGCGCCCCCGAAATACGCAGTATTTT. Translation gives CASSLARPRNTQYF.

The V and J genes are TRBV19 and TRBJ1-4; D is uncertain. The germline gives CDR1 LNHDA, CDR2 SQIVND (reference sequence). The CDR3 has 12 amino acids. Trimming took 1 base from V and 12 from J, leaving 9 bases between them. CDR3 protein: CASSIVSRQLFF. CDR3 nucleotides: TGTGCCAGTAGTATAGTATCCAGGCAACTGTTTTTT.